The clone carrying this T cell receptor (beta chain) was seen only a few times. The data are from a study of blood T cell repertoires in COVID-19. The data were produced by immunoSEQ multiplex PCR, yet TCRdb's version contains in-frame clones alone and is incomplete. The data hold over 85,000 clones, with 75% to 90% observed a single time. V gave up 2 bases and J gave up 3 bases; unmatched junction bases: 7. CDR1 is GTSNPN, CDR2 SVGIG, per germline (reference sequence). The CDR3 runs to 16 residues. Sequencing was performed on peripheral blood. The TCR originated in a woman of 80 years or more with acute or convalescent COVID-19. This chain connects TRBV30 to TRBJ1-4; 9 bases align to TRBD1. The CDR3 loop is CAWSSGQGPPNEKLFF. CDR3 DNA sequence: TGTGCCTGGAGTTCGGGACAGGGACCCCCTAATGAAAAACTGTTTTTT.